In its sample, the clone carrying this T cell receptor beta chain was seen many times. The antigen remains unidentified. The data belong to a study of T cells in Graves' hyperthyroidism and ophthalmopathy. Findings and caveats of the study: Blood also held most thyroid clonotypes expanded beyond 0.001.

Regions amplified from RNA transcripts were the TCR beta CDR3 regions. The study used the HTBI primer set for a first-round RT-PCR of the TCR CDR3. TCRdb reanalysed the multiplex PCR reads using MiXCR and keeps one entry per CDR3 protein. The table includes around 420,000 distinct CDR3 sequences, around a sixth detected once. Graves' hyperthyroidism is called stable when ophthalmopathy does not progress within 18 months. The PBMCs studied were ones that came from 10 ml fresh peripheral blood. The TCR was taken from a woman aged 18 to 35 with Graves' hyperthyroidism. Sequencing was carried out using blood.

The CDR3 reads CATQSGGAHNEQFF. The CDR3 DNA sequence: TGTGCCACCCAAAGCGGGGGGGCCCACAATGAGCAGTTCTTC. The chain links TRBV12-3 or TRBV12-4 to TRBJ2-1; 10 nucleotides align to TRBD2. CDR3 length equals 14 residues. V gave up 10 bases and J gave up 5 bases; unmatched junction bases: 8.